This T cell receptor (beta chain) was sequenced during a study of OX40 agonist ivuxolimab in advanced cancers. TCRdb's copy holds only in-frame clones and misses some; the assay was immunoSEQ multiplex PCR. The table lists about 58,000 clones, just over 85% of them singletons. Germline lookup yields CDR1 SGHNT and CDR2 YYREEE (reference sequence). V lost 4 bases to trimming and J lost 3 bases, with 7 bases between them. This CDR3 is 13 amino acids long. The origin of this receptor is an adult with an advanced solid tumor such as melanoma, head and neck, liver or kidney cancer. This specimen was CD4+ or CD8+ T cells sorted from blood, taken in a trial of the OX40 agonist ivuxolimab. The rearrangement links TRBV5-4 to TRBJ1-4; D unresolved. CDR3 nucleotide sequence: TGTGCCAGCAGCGCCGGGTCTAATGAAAAACTGTTTTTT. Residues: CASSAGSNEKLFF.